The TCR beta chain described here comes from a study of cytomegalovirus exposure and HLA in healthy donors. The CDR3 contains 14 residues. V gave up 8 bases and J gave up 7 bases, with 17 bases separating them. CDR1 MNHNS and CDR2 SASEGT come from the germline V gene. PCR was performed using 60 Vbeta and 13 Jbeta primers. TCRdb's table, derived via immunoSEQ multiplex PCR, lists solely in-frame clones and lacks some. In all, the sample yields 200,000 or so clones. The receptor comes from a boy between 5 and 17 years old in good health and CMV-seronegative. Sequenced input: PBMCs. The V and J genes are TRBV6-1 and TRBJ1-4; maybe TRBD1 (5 bases). The CDR3 sequence is CASGGEGLGEKLFF. The CDR3 DNA reads as TGTGCCAGCGGGGGGGAGGGGTTGGGTGAAAAACTGTTTTTT.